One sample yielded the 30 T cell receptor beta chains listed below, sequenced in a study of spatial heterogeneity in lung cancer. TCRdb reprocessed the 5' RACE reads with MiXCR, giving one entry per CDR3 protein. The sample lists around 110,000 distinct CDR3 sequences, roughly an eighth seen once, with roughly 15% in the top ten. Time point noted: blood at routine non-recurrence follow-up after resection. Whole RNA obtained from tumor, nontumor lung or frozen PBMC underwent sequencing without sorting. The sample was PBMCs, taken at follow-up. The receptor source for this set is a male donor with early-stage non-small cell lung cancer.

This chain links TRBV12-3 or TRBV12-4 with TRBJ2-5; no firm D call. The CDR3 runs to 12 residues. V lost 6 bases to trimming and J lost 5 bases, with 10 bases between them. CDR3 sequence reads: CASSLNWETQYF. CDR3 nucleotides: TGTGCCAGCAGCCTGAATTGGGAGACCCAGTACTTC.

In this sample, this clonotype turned up many times. The chain employs TRBV20-1 and TRBJ2-1; the match to TRBD1 covers 9 bases. This CDR3 is 16 amino acids long. CDR1 and CDR2 from the germline V gene are DFQATT and SNEGSKA (reference sequence). The trim removed 4 bases at V and 7 bases at J, leaving 14 bases unmatched. CDR3 in DNA: TGCAGTGCTACTAATCCGGGACAGGGAAACGTAAATGAGCAGTTCTTC. Amino acid sequence: CSATNPGQGNVNEQFF.

This clonotype was counted a few times. J is TRBJ1-1 and V is TRBV20-1; D gene unclear. Deletions cut 6 bases from V and 4 bases from J, with 12 bases between. The length of the CDR3 is 12 residues. Germline V gene sequence: CDR1 DFQATT, CDR2 SNEGSKA (reference sequence). DNA of the CDR3: TGCAGTGCACCCTCGGGAGGCACTGAAGCTTTCTTT. This encodes CSAPSGGTEAFF.

V gene TRBV4-3 combines with J gene TRBJ2-5; possibly TRBD2 for D (5 bases). V was clipped by 3 bases and J by 5 bases, with 13 bases between them. CDR3 size: 14 residues. Germline V gene data show CDR1 as LGHNA and CDR2 as YSLEER. CDR3 DNA sequence: TGCGCCAGCAGCCAGCAAGGACTCGGGGAGACCCAGTACTTC. This translates into CASSQQGLGETQYF.

This clonotype was counted ten times or more. This chain connects TRBV7-8 to TRBJ2-1; 10 nucleotides agree with TRBD1. Trimming cost V 10 bases and J 5 bases; bases outside gene matches: 5. CDR1 and CDR2 (germline): SGHVS, FQNEAQ. The CDR3 runs 13 residues. The CDR3 spells CAIGGQGNNEQFF. CDR3 in DNA: TGTGCCATCGGGGGACAGGGGAACAATGAGCAGTTCTTC. Full variable domain (rest looked up from reference TRBV7-8 and TRBJ2-1): GAGVSQSPRYKVAKRGQDVALRCDPISGHVSLFWYQQALGQGPEFLTYFQNEAQLDKSGLPSDRFFAERPEGSVSTLKIQRTQQEDSAVYLCAIGGQGNNEQFFGPGTRLTVL.

The rearrangement uses TRBV14 and TRBJ2-2, with unresolved D. Per germline, CDR1 SGHDN and CDR2 FVKESK. The length of the CDR3 is 14 residues. Between the trimmed V and J ends, which lost 3 bases and 3 bases, there was a span of 8 bases. The CDR3 DNA reads TGTGCCAGCAGCCACACACCTTACACCGGGGAGCTGTTTTTT. This encodes CASSHTPYTGELFF.

J is TRBJ1-2 and V is TRBV20-1; D not certain. Germline V gene lookup returns CDR1 DFQATT and CDR2 SNEGSKA (reference sequence). This CDR3 contains 10 residues. The germline V and J ends were trimmed by 3 bases and 3 bases, with 2 bases remaining between them. The CDR3 spells CSASDYGYTF. The CDR3 region has the DNA TGCAGTGCTAGTGACTATGGCTACACCTTC.

V usage is TRBV7-9 and J usage is TRBJ2-1; perhaps TRBD1 as D (5 bases). The CDR3 loop spans 14 amino acids. CDR1 is SEHNR, CDR2 FQNEAQ, per germline (reference sequence). Trimming left V 8 bases short and J 9 bases short, with 20 bases between. The CDR3 nucleotides are TGTGCCAGCGGCCCTAAGGGGCCGGGCAGTGAGCAGTTCTTC. Amino acids: CASGPKGPGSEQFF.

The J gene is TRBJ1-2, the V gene TRBV9; D perhaps matches TRBD1 (5 bases). V lost 4 bases and J lost 6, with 16 bases in between. Germline V gene lookup returns CDR1 SGDLS and CDR2 YYNGEE. The CDR3 spans 14 residues. The CDR3 region has the DNA TGTGCCAGCAGCCCCTCCCCAGAGGGGAATGGCTACACCTTC. This gives the protein CASSPSPEGNGYTF.

Only a few counts were recorded for this clonotype. The chain joins TRBV20-1 to TRBJ2-7, with D possibly matching TRBD2 (6 bases). This CDR3 has 13 residues. V shed 6 bases and J shed 4 bases, with 16 bases lying between them. CDR1 and CDR2 from the germline V gene are DFQATT and SNEGSKA (reference sequence). The CDR3 bases are TGCAGTGCCCCCCCTACGGGGGAGTACGAGCAGTACTTC. Residues: CSAPPTGEYEQYF.

This sequence joins TRBV18 and TRBJ2-7; tentative D call: TRBD2 (6 bases). CDR1 is KGHSH, CDR2 LQKENI, per germline. With 4 bases removed from V and 6 bases from J, the gap between germline ends came to 16 bases. The CDR3 is made up of 14 amino acids. The DNA of the CDR3 is TGTGCCAGCTCACTTCGACTAGACACCCCCGAGCAGTACTTC. It is translated as CASSLRLDTPEQYF.

This clonotype was observed a single time. V is TRBV3-1 and J is TRBJ2-1; 13 bases agree with TRBD2. CDR3 length: 16 amino acids. Per the germline V gene, CDR1 is LGHDT and CDR2 is YNNKEL (reference sequence). V gave up 3 bases and J gave up 8 bases; unmatched junction bases: 7. The CDR3 bases are TGTGCCAGCAGCCAGCTTACTAGCGGGGGGGCGGATGAGCAGTTCTTC. Amino acid sequence: CASSQLTSGGADEQFF.

This clonotype has at least ten counts. This chain joins TRBV20-1 and TRBJ2-1; D is unresolved. The ends were cut back, 1 base at V and 6 bases at J, with 7 bases in the middle. CDR1 is DFQATT, CDR2 SNEGSKA, per germline (reference sequence). The CDR3 runs to 12 residues. CDR3 in amino acids: CSARGYTNEQFF. The CDR3 DNA is TGCAGTGCTAGAGGATACACCAATGAGCAGTTCTTC.

This clonotype showed up many times. The DNA for the CDR3 is TGTGCCAGCACCGACCTCCCCGGGACAGGTTACCACGAGCAGTACTTC. It encodes CASTDLPGTGYHEQYF. The chain carries TRBV11-1 and TRBJ2-7, with 8 bases identical to TRBD1. The ends lost 7 bases at V and 5 bases at J; junction bases unmatched: 16. The CDR3 loop spans 16 amino acids. Germline V gene data show CDR1 as SGHAT and CDR2 as FQDESV (reference sequence).

This clonotype occurred a few times. This rearrangement joins TRBV28 to TRBJ2-5, with D perhaps assigned TRBD1 or TRBD2 (5 bases each). The V end was cut by 3 bases, the J end by 4 bases, with 9 bases between. This CDR3 region has 13 residues. Germline loops: CDR1 MDHEN, CDR2 SYDVKM. DNA of the CDR3: TGTGCCAGCAGTTTCGAGGGGCTAGAGACCCAGTACTTC. It specifies CASSFEGLETQYF.

This clonotype was found once. The chain is built from TRBV6-2 or TRBV6-3 and TRBJ2-5; D is possibly TRBD2 (6 bases). This CDR3 has 14 amino acids. V was clipped by 7 bases and J by 6 bases, with 18 bases between them. Germline V gives CDR1 MNHEY, CDR2 SVGEGT. DNA of the CDR3: TGTGCCAGCACGCCCAGCGGAGGGAGGAAGACCCAGTACTTC. Its translation: CASTPSGGRKTQYF.

This clonotype was seen repeatedly, ten times or more. The chain recombines TRBV28 with TRBJ1-1; D is undetermined. This CDR3 has 13 amino acids. V lost 3 bases to trimming and J lost 3 bases, with 8 bases between them. Germline CDR1 and CDR2: MDHEN and SYDVKM. The CDR3: CASSLLQDTEAFF. CDR3 DNA sequence: TGTGCCAGCAGTTTGTTGCAGGACACTGAAGCTTTCTTT.

The chain links TRBV18 to TRBJ1-5, with D perhaps matching TRBD1 (5 bases). The germline CDR1 and CDR2 sequences are KGHSH and LQKENI. This CDR3 is built from 15 residues. Trimming took off 3 bases at V and 1 base at J, with 10 bases between the two ends. Here the CDR3 DNA reads TGTGCCAGCTCACCCGGGACTGAAAGCAATCAGCCCCAGCATTTT. Its protein product is CASSPGTESNQPQHF.

The rearrangement joins TRBV5-1 to TRBJ2-1; TRBD1 matches 8 bases. From germline, CDR1 is SGHRS and CDR2 YFSETQ. The CDR3 is 14 amino acids. V was clipped by 4 bases and J by 4 bases; unmatched bases: 4. The CDR3 loop reads CASSAGTGYNEQFF. For the CDR3, the DNA is TGCGCCAGCAGCGCCGGGACAGGTTACAATGAGCAGTTCTTC.

This clonotype was detected a few times. V usage is TRBV10-3 and J usage is TRBJ2-7, with 11 bases aligning to TRBD1. In germline, CDR1 is ENHRY, CDR2 SYGVKD. V was pared by 6 bases and J by 7 bases, with 5 bases of the junction left unmatched. This CDR3 comprises 13 residues. The CDR3, as DNA: TGTGCCATCAGAGGACAGGGGGCGGGAGAGCAGTACTTC. Its protein product is CAIRGQGAGEQYF.

This clonotype occurred many times. The chain links TRBV20-1 to TRBJ2-3; D unclear. This CDR3 is 14 amino acids long. The V gene's germline CDR1 is DFQATT and CDR2 SNEGSKA (reference sequence). The V end lost 1 base, the J end lost 1 base, and 9 bases lay between the germline ends. CDR3 protein: CSARGEFGTDTQYF. CDR3 DNA: TGCAGTGCTAGAGGGGAATTTGGCACAGATACGCAGTATTTT.

In this sample, this clonotype turned up a few times. This sequence joins TRBV28 and TRBJ2-3, with 10 bases aligning to TRBD2. After removal of 4 bases from V and 8 bases from J, the junction contained 12 bases not matched to a gene. Per germline, CDR1 MDHEN and CDR2 SYDVKM. This CDR3 spans 16 amino acids. The CDR3 sequence is CASSSSSGGRGRTQYF. In DNA, the CDR3 is TGTGCCAGCAGTTCCTCTAGCGGGGGAAGGGGCCGTACGCAGTATTTT.

In its sample, this clonotype was seen many times. The chain carries TRBV5-1 and TRBJ1-6, with D unclear. Germline loops: CDR1 SGHRS, CDR2 YFSETQ. V shed 2 bases and J shed 0 bases, with 6 bases lying between them. This CDR3 is built from 15 residues. Here the CDR3 reads CASSFRSSYNSPLHF. CDR3 in DNA: TGCGCCAGCAGCTTCCGGAGCTCCTATAATTCACCCCTCCACTTT.

This clonotype was found a few times. This chain joins TRBV28 and TRBJ1-1, with unresolved D. V dropped 1 base and J dropped 5 bases, with 5 bases sitting between them. The CDR3 is made up of 12 amino acids. The V gene's germline CDR1 is MDHEN and CDR2 SYDVKM. CDR3 bases: TGTGCCAGCAGTTTATCGGTAACTGAAGCTTTCTTT. Residues: CASSLSVTEAFF.

There are many counts of this clonotype. The chain combines TRBV7-9 with TRBJ1-1, with D possibly matching TRBD1 (6 bases). The CDR3 is 16 amino acids. Trimming pared 0 bases from V and 4 bases from J, leaving 15 bases between. Germline CDR1 reads SEHNR; CDR2 reads FQNEAQ (reference sequence). CDR3 sequence (DNA): TGTGCCAGCAGCTTAGCGGGCCCGGGGGCGGGCACTGAAGCTTTCTTT. Translating gives CASSLAGPGAGTEAFF.

This clonotype came up a few times. This chain joins TRBV6-2 or TRBV6-3 and TRBJ2-7, with unresolved D. The V gene lost 0 bases and the J gene lost 4 bases, with 7 bases spanning the gap. There are 13 residues in the CDR3. Germline CDR1 and CDR2: MNHEY and SVGEGT. CDR3 in DNA: TGTGCCAGCAGTTACTCGATTGGTTACGAGCAGTACTTC. Protein sequence: CASSYSIGYEQYF.

CDR3 amino acids: CASSPSSGQNSPLHF. Here the CDR3 DNA reads TGTGCCAGCAGCCCATCTTCGGGACAGAATTCACCCCTCCACTTT. V usage is TRBV7-9 and J usage is TRBJ1-6; 7 nucleotides match TRBD1. There are 15 residues in the CDR3. V shed 5 bases, J shed 7 bases, and the junction held 8 bases outside the gene matches. Germline V gene data show CDR1 as SEHNR and CDR2 as FQNEAQ (reference sequence).

The DNA for the CDR3 is TGCGCCAGCAGACCTCAAGGGGCGAACTACAATGAGCAGTTCTTC. Encoded protein: CASRPQGANYNEQFF. The chain combines TRBV5-1 with TRBJ2-1; D is possibly TRBD1 (5 bases). Germline V gene lookup returns CDR1 SGHRS and CDR2 YFSETQ. V was pared by 5 bases and J by 3 bases, with 15 bases between. The CDR3 consists of 15 residues.

This clonotype was counted a few times. The gene calls are TRBV4-3 and TRBJ1-2; D is ambiguous. Germline V lookup: CDR1 LGHNA, CDR2 YSLEER. Trimming removed 1 base at V and 2 bases at J, with 11 bases between. The CDR3 has 15 residues. In DNA, the CDR3 is TGCGCCAGCAGCCAAGTAACAGAGACAAACTATGGCTACACCTTC. Its protein is CASSQVTETNYGYTF.

The chain is built from TRBV6-5 and TRBJ2-2; D may be TRBD1 or TRBD2 (5 bases each). Trimming removed 0 bases from V and 7 bases from J, with 9 bases in between. The CDR3 loop spans 14 amino acids. The germline V gene encodes CDR1 MNHEY and CDR2 SVGAGI. The CDR3: CASSYSGTIGELFF. In nucleotides, the CDR3 is TGTGCCAGCAGTTACTCCGGGACCATCGGGGAGCTGTTTTTT.